These 2 T cell receptor beta chains were sequenced from one sample in a study of T cell responses to AZD1222 COVID-19 vaccine. Using immunoSEQ multiplex PCR, the repertoire was profiled, and TCRdb retains in-frame clones only, with some absent. Among 150,000 to 200,000 clones listed, roughly 92% were seen once. The sample was peripheral blood, taken on day 0 of AZD1222 vaccination. These receptors all come from an adult in good health.

This chain uses TRBV7-2 with TRBJ1-3; TRBD1 aligns across 7 bases. The CDR3 length is 16 residues. CDR1 is SGHTA and CDR2 is FQGNSA in the germline V gene. With 3 bases clipped from V and 4 bases from J, the junction kept 9 bases outside the gene matches. CDR3 bases: TGTGCCAGCAGCTTTAGGGGGGGACAGCGAGGAAACACCATATATTTT. As protein: CASSFRGGQRGNTIYF.

The chain uses TRBV18 and TRBJ1-4, with D possibly TRBD1 on 6 matching bases. The CDR3 is 14 amino acids. From germline, CDR1 is KGHSH and CDR2 LQKENI. Trimming took 2 bases from V and 6 from J, leaving 10 bases between them. The CDR3 DNA follows: TGTGCCAGCTCACCAGCAGGGGTTCATGAAAAACTGTTTTTT. Protein sequence: CASSPAGVHEKLFF. Complete variable domain (other parts from reference TRBV18 and TRBJ1-4): NAGVMQNPRHLVRRRGQEARLRCSPMKGHSHVYWYRQLPEEGLKFMVYLQKENIIDESGMPKERFSAEFPKEGPSILRIQQVVRGDSAAYFCASSPAGVHEKLFFGSGTQLSVL.